One sample yielded the 18 T cell receptor beta chains listed below, sequenced in a study of T cells in tuberculosis. Clones were read by immunoSEQ multiplex PCR, and TCRdb kept only the in-frame ones, dropping some. The table shows 29,000 or so clones, with approximately 93% occurring only once. What was sequenced was PBMCs. These receptors were obtained from a donor aged 10 to 29 with latent tuberculosis or without tuberculosis infection.

The chain has TRBV2 and TRBJ2-7; perhaps TRBD2 as D (6 bases). Germline CDR1 is SNHLY and CDR2 is FYNNEI. There are 13 residues in the CDR3. Trimming removed 1 base at V and 5 bases at J, with 9 bases between. The CDR3 region is CASSEGGVHEQYF. The CDR3 bases are TGTGCCAGCAGTGAAGGCGGGGTGCACGAGCAGTACTTC.

This clone was seen a handful of times. The gene calls are TRBV30 and TRBJ1-1; D possibly corresponds to TRBD1 (6 bases). The CDR3 is made up of 13 amino acids. Looked up from germline, CDR1 is GTSNPN and CDR2 is SVGIG (reference sequence). The V and J ends lost 3 bases and 6 bases respectively, with 14 bases between them. This CDR3 is CAWRTGSLAEAFF. In DNA form, the CDR3 reads TGTGCCTGGAGAACAGGGTCTCTCGCTGAAGCTTTCTTT.

The chain links TRBV27 to TRBJ1-5, with D unresolved. Deletions cut 2 bases from V and 2 bases from J, with 10 bases between. In germline, CDR1 is MNHEY, CDR2 SMNVEV (reference sequence). The CDR3 loop spans 15 amino acids. The DNA of the CDR3 is TGTGCCAGCAGTTTAAATCGCCAGGGCAATCAGCCCCAGCATTTT. Translation gives CASSLNRQGNQPQHF.

This chain links TRBV6-5 with TRBJ2-1; TRBD1 matches at 10 bases. This CDR3 spans 13 amino acids. CDR1 is MNHEY and CDR2 is SVGAGI in the germline V gene. V shed 5 bases, J shed 8 bases, and the junction held 3 bases outside the gene matches. CDR3 coding DNA: TGTGCCAGCAGTAGGGACAGGGGTCATGAGCAGTTCTTC. It yields the protein CASSRDRGHEQFF.

The CDR3 DNA reads as TGTGCCAGAGGGGACAGGGTCGACGAGCAGTACTTC. This translates into CARGDRVDEQYF. The chain carries TRBV21-1 and TRBJ2-7; the table gives TRBD1 as D, unverified against the DNA. TRBV21-1 is a known pseudogene. This CDR3 contains 12 residues.

This chain links TRBV4-2 with TRBJ2-7, with 8 bases that match TRBD1. Trimming removed 0 bases from V and 3 bases from J; junction bases left unmatched: 7. The CDR3 runs 16 residues. Germline V lookup: CDR1 LGHNA, CDR2 YNFKEQ. The CDR3 protein is CASSQDLPGTGYEQYF. The CDR3 coding sequence is TGTGCCAGCAGCCAAGATTTACCCGGGACAGGCTACGAGCAGTACTTC.

The genes are TRBV28 and TRBJ1-4; perhaps TRBD1 as D (5 bases). The CDR3 spans 15 residues. Germline V lookup: CDR1 MDHEN, CDR2 SYDVKM. V gave up 3 bases and J gave up 8 bases, with 16 bases separating them. CDR3 coding DNA: TGTGCCAGCAGTTTTAGGACACCCCCAGGGGAAAAACTGTTTTTT. Translated, it gives CASSFRTPPGEKLFF.

The rearrangement uses TRBV6-6 and TRBJ2-5; TRBD1 matches at 7 bases. The germline V gene encodes CDR1 MNHNY and CDR2 SVGAGI (reference sequence). The V and J ends lost 2 bases and 4 bases, in that order; junction bases with no gene match: 7. The CDR3 is 15 amino acids. The CDR3 DNA reads as TGTGCCAGCAGTTACGGGCAGGGGGTCGGAGAGACCCAGTACTTC. Residues: CASSYGQGVGETQYF.

The rearrangement uses TRBV27 and TRBJ1-5; D remains ambiguous. Germline lookup yields CDR1 MNHEY and CDR2 SMNVEV (reference sequence). Trimming took 1 base from V and 0 from J, leaving 4 bases between them. The length of the CDR3 is 14 residues. The CDR3 sequence: CASSLLDSNQPQHF. Written as DNA, the CDR3 is TGTGCCAGCAGTTTATTAGATAGCAATCAGCCCCAGCATTTT.

This rearrangement joins TRBV25-1 to TRBJ1-4; TRBD1 matches 7 bases. The CDR3 has 18 amino acids. Germline lookup yields CDR1 MGHDK and CDR2 SYGVNS. J lost 7 bases, V lost 1 base, and 15 bases had no gene match. The CDR3 DNA sequence: TGTGCCAGCAGTGAATTCCGGGACAGTGGTGCCTCGGGTGAAAAACTGTTTTTT. Residues: CASSEFRDSGASGEKLFF.

The chain combines TRBV19 with TRBJ2-7, with 8 bases identical to TRBD2. This CDR3 comprises 14 residues. Unmatched junction bases numbered 12, after V lost 7 bases and J lost 7 bases. Germline CDR1 reads LNHDA; CDR2 reads SQIVND (reference sequence). The CDR3 nucleotides read TGTGCCAGTACGAGCGGGGGTCCCCTTGGGGAGCAGTACTTC. Residues: CASTSGGPLGEQYF.

This chain links TRBV18 with TRBJ1-1; a weak D match, TRBD1 (5 bases). The germline V and J ends were trimmed by 1 base and 7 bases, with 13 bases remaining between them. Germline-derived CDR1 and CDR2 are KGHSH and LQKENI. The CDR3 contains 14 residues. The CDR3 spells CASSPQSRQIEAFF. The CDR3 nucleotides read TGTGCCAGCTCACCACAATCTAGACAGATTGAAGCTTTCTTT.

This chain connects TRBV11-2 to TRBJ1-4; D unclear. The CDR3 is made up of 13 amino acids. CDR1 is SGHAT and CDR2 is FQNNGV in the germline V gene. V was cut by 5 bases and J by 8 bases, with 12 bases left in between. CDR3 in amino acids: CASSLPSREKLFF. The CDR3 coding sequence is TGTGCCAGCAGCCTACCTAGCAGGGAAAAACTGTTTTTT.

This chain joins TRBV28 and TRBJ1-5; 8 bases agree with TRBD1. V lost 9 bases and J lost 5; bases outside the gene matches: 6. CDR1 is MDHEN and CDR2 is SYDVKM in the germline V gene. The CDR3 totals 13 residues. Written as DNA, the CDR3 is TGTGCCAGTCTCGGACAGGGTCATCAGCCCCAGCATTTT. Translated, it gives CASLGQGHQPQHF.

The chain links TRBV28 to TRBJ2-2, with 8 bases that match TRBD1. This CDR3 contains 17 residues. The germline V gene has CDR1 MDHEN and CDR2 SYDVKM. Trimming removed 5 bases from V and 5 bases from J; junction bases left unmatched: 13. The DNA of the CDR3 is TGTGCCAGCAGTGGAGCCTCAGGGGGCCTGAGTACCGGGGAGCTGTTTTTT. This sequence encodes CASSGASGGLSTGELFF. Full variable domain (outside the CDR3, taken from reference TRBV28 and TRBJ2-2): DVKVTQSSRYLVKRTGEKVFLECVQDMDHENMFWYRQDPGLGLRLIYFSYDVKMKEKGDIPEGYSVSREKKERFSLILESASTNQTSMYLCASSGASGGLSTGELFFGEGSRLTVL.

This chain uses TRBV29-1 with TRBJ2-6; no definite D call. The ends were cut back, 5 bases at V and 6 bases at J, with 5 bases in the middle. The germline V gene has CDR1 SQVTM and CDR2 ANQGSEA. CDR3 size: 11 residues. In DNA, the CDR3 is TGCAGCGTTATAGTGGCCAACGTCCTGACTTTC. This sequence encodes CSVIVANVLTF.

The chain joins TRBV25-1 to TRBJ2-7; D uncertain. CDR3 length equals 11 residues. Germline assignment: CDR1 MGHDK and CDR2 SYGVNS. V shed 5 bases and J shed 4 bases, with 6 bases lying between them. The CDR3 bases are TGTGCCAGCAGTCCACTGTACGAGCAGTACTTC. Translating it yields CASSPLYEQYF.

The chain carries TRBV5-1 and TRBJ1-1; D perhaps matches TRBD1 (5 bases). The germline gives CDR1 SGHRS, CDR2 YFSETQ. The CDR3 is 14 residues long. V lost 1 base, J lost 3 bases, and 10 bases lay in between. In nucleotides, the CDR3 is TGCGCCAGCAGCTTGCAGGGAATTGACACTGAAGCTTTCTTT. Translation gives CASSLQGIDTEAFF.